This entry concerns a single T cell receptor beta chain. Its antigen is currently not known. No base-level quality is on record; no much larger clone is a single base apart. The time point label of this sample denotes: baseline before first vaccination. Vaccinee samples were obtained from the UK trials COV001 and COV002, which included a single-blind randomized controlled phase 2/3 trial of AZD1222 (ChAdOx1 nCoV-19) in healthy adults. For TCRbeta chain sequencing, PBMC samples from trial participants were taken at day 0 and at day 28 after the second dose. V has 0 bases trimmed and J has 5 bases trimmed; junction bases matching no gene number 0. Spanning cysteine to phenylalanine, the CDR3 consists of 13 amino acids. This entry keeps only the CDR3 DNA: 39 bases, framed from base 1. CDR1 GTSNPN and CDR2 SVGIG were looked up in the germline V gene (reference sequence). The CDR3 regions of human TCRbeta chains were analyzed by immunosequencing. As for the authors' bioinformatics: TCRs in the repertoires were compared against a reference library of SARS-CoV-2-specific TCRs that had been generated with the MIRA antigen-specificity platform. Breadth was defined as the fraction of unique TCRs that were SARS-CoV-2-associated, and depth was defined as the fraction of total T cells that were SARS-CoV-2-associated. Each spike-specific TCR was assigned to its reactive spike region and to a CD4 or CD8 class using the MIRA data. Log10-transformed breadth and depth values were compared by one-way ANOVA with Sidak's multiple comparisons tests. TCRdb limited this immuneACCESS table to in-frame rearrangements with V and J called. A share of clones is missing; checked studies link under half to unresolved V genes, and the rest is unexplained. The V and J calls and clone size come from that table; D and trimming were worked out from the DNA. Within this sample are 150,000 to 200,000 clones, with under 95% of them counted one time only. Approximately 4.8% of the sample is taken by the ten largest.

The data stem from a study of T cell responses to AZD1222 COVID-19 vaccine (dated by TCRdb to the early 2020s). Some background on the complete study: AZD1222 recipients whose second dose came at about 4 weeks and those whose second dose came at about 12 weeks were combined into one group, since spike-specific TCR depth and breadth did not differ between the two schedules. TCR sequencing covered some 250 trial participants: approximately 200 given two doses of AZD1222 and 26 given two doses of MenACWY control vaccine. Trial participants were enrolled into age subgroups of 18-55, 56-69 and 70-plus years, which contained about 150, 27 and 61 TCR-sequenced participants, respectively.

The full study reports these points: Reportedly, close to half of the unique spike-specific TCRs recognized epitopes lying outside the regions that are mutated in the B.1.351 and B.1.1.7 variants. Participants were mostly white British, with more females than males. The authors suggested clonal diversity may have been underestimated. Only six AZD1222 recipients were SARS-CoV-2 seropositive at baseline, limiting conclusions about previously exposed vaccinees. Vaccine-associated CD4 TCRs spanned the whole spike protein, with dominant responses in regions 160-218 and 743-854. Spike-specific TCR breadth and depth rose significantly after two AZD1222 doses compared with day 0 and with MenACWY recipients. The 56-69-year group was small, and its depth increase did not reach significance, likely because of low power. Because no samples from the day 14 peak response were available, repertoires could be characterized only after the peak T cell response.

The TCR originated in an adult in good health. This chain joins TRBV30 to TRBJ2-2; the central 7 bases match TRBD2. Specimen: peripheral blood, collected on day 0 of AZD1222 vaccination. The CDR3 protein is CAWSVLATGELFF. The base sequence is TGTGCCTGGAGTGTACTAGCGACCGGGGAGCTGTTTTTT.